Listed below are T cell receptor beta chains from one sample, sequenced in a study of PD-1 blockade in classical Hodgkin lymphoma. This table comes from immunoSEQ multiplex PCR, and its TCRdb copy is limited to in-frame clones, with some not included. The sample comprises some 90,000 clones, over 90% of which are singletons, and roughly 2.6% rests with the top ten. The starting material was peripheral blood mononuclear cells (PBMCs), obtained before the second cycle of nivolumab. These receptors originate from a human donor with classical Hodgkin lymphoma. The CDR3 runs from the conserved cysteine through the conserved F or W. A D gene is named only where the DNA matches it firmly. Size values are once, few and many counts, or a class for expanded clones, and some rows have none.

TRBV28	TRBJ2-1	.	.	TGTGCCAGCAGTGCGGGTACCGATGAGCAGTTCTTC	CASSAGTDEQFF
TRBV21-1	TRBJ2-5	.	.	TGTGCCAGCGCGGGGGGAGAGACCCAGTACTTC	CASAGGETQYF
TRBV21-1	TRBJ1-2	.	.	TGTGCCAGCAGGAACCTTTCCGGACAGGGCTGTGGCTACACCTTC	CASRNLSGQGCGYTF
TRBV6-1	TRBJ1-5	.	TRBD1	TGTGCCAGCAGTCCCCCCGGGACAGCCCATCAGCCCCAGCATTTT	CASSPPGTAHQPQHF
TRBV5-1	TRBJ2-5	once	.	TGCGCCAGCAGCTGGGGCGGACAGCAAGAGACCCAGTACTTC	CASSWGGQQETQYF
TRBV4-2	TRBJ2-1	.	.	TGTGCCAGCAGCCAGATATGGGTGCCGGGTGAGCAGTTCTTC	CASSQIWVPGEQFF
TRBV15	TRBJ2-3	.	.	TGTGCCACCCGACAGGTGAGCACAGATACGCAGTATTTT	CATRQVSTDTQYF
TRBV11-2	TRBJ1-1	.	.	TGTGCCAGCAGCCAAGAGAGTGTACCCAAAGCTTTCTTT	CASSQESVPKAFF
TRBV7-9	TRBJ2-7	.	.	TGTGCCAGCAGCTTAGGACGCCCCTACGAGCAGTACTTC	CASSLGRPYEQYF
TRBV27	TRBJ1-5	.	TRBD1	TGTGCCAGCAGTCCTGGGACAGGGAGTTTGCCCCAGCATTTT	CASSPGTGSLPQHF
TRBV28	TRBJ1-4	.	TRBD1	TGTGCCAGCAGTTCAGGACAGGGGAAAAAACTGTTTTTT	CASSSGQGKKLFF
TRBV5-1	TRBJ2-3	.	TRBD2	TGCGCCAGCAGCCGGGAGGCGAGCACAGATACGCAGTATTTT	CASSREASTDTQYF
TRBV7-9	TRBJ1-1	.	.	TGTGCCAGCAGCCTCCAGCCCCGTGCCGGCACTGAAGCTTTCTTT	CASSLQPRAGTEAFF
TRBV2	TRBJ1-5	.	.	TGTGCCAGCAGTGAAGGGCAGACAGGCTTCAATCAGCCCCAGCATTTT	CASSEGQTGFNQPQHF
TRBV27	TRBJ1-1	.	.	TGTGCCAGCAGCCATCCCGCGTGGGCCTCTGAAGCTTTCTTT	CASSHPAWASEAFF
TRBV27	TRBJ2-5	.	TRBD2	TGTGCCAGCAGTTTAGGGAGGGCCCAAGAGACCCAGTACTTC	CASSLGRAQETQYF
TRBV30	TRBJ2-7	.	.	TGTGCCTGGAGTCCCCCAGGGCCCTACGAGCAGTACTTC	CAWSPPGPYEQYF
TRBV9	TRBJ1-2	.	.	TGTGCCAGCAGCGTAGGTGTGGTTGCGAGCTACACCTTC	CASSVGVVASYTF
TRBV6-1	TRBJ2-7	.	TRBD2	TGTGCCAGCGGTGGACTAGCGGGAGTCTACGAGCAGTACTTC	CASGGLAGVYEQYF
TRBV28	TRBJ1-1	.	.	TGTGCCAGCAGTTGGGGCGCGAACACTGAAGCTTTCTTT	CASSWGANTEAFF
TRBV5-8	TRBJ2-7	once	.	TGTGCCAGCAGCTTACAACGTTTAAGGGAGCAGTACTTC	CASSLQRLREQYF
TRBV7-6	TRBJ2-3	.	.	TGTGCCAGCAGCTTAGGGCTCCTGACGGATACGCAGTATTTT	CASSLGLLTDTQYF
TRBV7-6	TRBJ2-1	.	TRBD2	TGTGCCAGCAGCTTAAGGGCCTTAGGGCTAGCGGAAAACAATGAGCAGTTCTTC	CASSLRALGLAENNEQFF
TRBV7-9	TRBJ2-2	.	TRBD2	TGTGCCAGCAGTTCCGGGACTACGAACACCGGGGAGCTGTTTTTT	CASSSGTTNTGELFF
TRBV5-6	TRBJ1-4	.	TRBD1	TGTGCCAGCAGCTTGACAGGGGAAACAACAAGAACTAATGAAAAACTGTTTTTT	CASSLTGETTRTNEKLFF
TRBV6-1	TRBJ2-2	.	TRBD1	TGTGCCAGCAGTCTCAACAGGGGCTCCGGGGAGCTGTTTTTT	CASSLNRGSGELFF
TRBV6-1	TRBJ2-1	.	.	TGTGCCAGCAGTGATTCCGTGTGGGGCTCCTACAATGAGCAGTTCTTC	CASSDSVWGSYNEQFF
TRBV2	TRBJ2-5	.	TRBD1	TGTGCCAGCATTCGGACAGGGGGCGGGGAGACCCAGTACTTC	CASIRTGGGETQYF
TRBV29-1	TRBJ2-7	.	TRBD2	TGCAGCGTTGGGATCCCTAGCGGGATCACCTACGAGCAGTACTTC	CSVGIPSGITYEQYF
TRBV30	TRBJ2-2	once	TRBD2	TGTGCCTGGAGTCTGACTAGCGGGGCCCGTGGGGAGCTGTTTTTT	CAWSLTSGARGELFF
TRBV27	TRBJ1-2	.	TRBD1	TGTGCCAGCCGGGACAGGGGCCGTATTAATGGCTACACCTTC	CASRDRGRINGYTF
TRBV10-1	TRBJ1-4	.	.	TGCGCCAGCAGTGAGACGGGGCGGGAAAAACTGTTTTTT	CASSETGREKLFF
TRBV2	TRBJ1-1	.	.	TGTGCCAGCAGGGCCCTTAATCTCGAAGCTTTCTTT	CASRALNLEAFF
TRBV6-1	TRBJ2-3	.	.	TGTGCCAGTGGGGAGATGGCGTCCACCACAGATACGCAGTATTTT	CASGEMASTTDTQYF
TRBV29-1	TRBJ1-2	once	.	TGCAGCGTTGACGGCGGTGGCTACACCTTC	CSVDGGGYTF
TRBV5-1	TRBJ1-2	.	.	TGCGCCAGCAGCTTGGAGATGGGGGTGAAGATTGGCTACACCTTC	CASSLEMGVKIGYTF
TRBV28	TRBJ1-2	.	.	TGTGCCAGCAGGCGACAGTTTCTTGACTATGGCTACACCTTC	CASRRQFLDYGYTF
TRBV4-1	TRBJ1-2	.	.	TGCGCCAGCAGCCAGGGGCAGACCGTTTATGGCTACACCTTC	CASSQGQTVYGYTF
TRBV28	TRBJ1-1	.	.	TGTGCCAGCAGTTTACCCGCAAGGGACACTGAAGCTTTCTTT	CASSLPARDTEAFF
TRBV14	TRBJ2-3	.	.	TGTGCCAGCAGCCCCCTATTAGGGTGGGGCACAGATACGCAGTATTTT	CASSPLLGWGTDTQYF
TRBV5-3	TRBJ1-1	.	.	TGTGCCGGAAGGAGGAACACTGAAGCTTTCTTT	CAGRRNTEAFF
TRBV6-4	TRBJ2-2	.	TRBD1	TGTGCCAGCAGTGACATTTTCAGGGGGCCGAACACCGGGGAGCTGTTTTTT	CASSDIFRGPNTGELFF
TRBV7-9	TRBJ1-5	.	.	TGTGCCAGCAGCTTAGGGGATAGCAATCAGCCCCAGCATTTT	CASSLGDSNQPQHF
TRBV6-1	TRBJ1-1	.	.	TGTGCCAGCAGTCCGTCCGGGGGGGGCACTGAAGCTTTCTTT	CASSPSGGGTEAFF
TRBV7-9	TRBJ2-1	.	.	TGTGCCAGCAGCTTAGGCGTCAATGAGCAGTTCTTC	CASSLGVNEQFF
TRBV13	TRBJ2-7	.	TRBD2	TGTGCCAGCACTCTGGGACTAGCGGATTACGAGCAGTACTTC	CASTLGLADYEQYF
TRBV7-9	TRBJ1-1	.	.	TGTGCCAGCAGTTCAGGACCGCTGAACACTGAAGCTTTCTTT	CASSSGPLNTEAFF
TRBV11-3	TRBJ2-7	.	.	TGTGCCAGCAGCTTCAAGGGTTGGGAGCGGACTTTCTACGAGCAGTACTTC	CASSFKGWERTFYEQYF
TRBV28	TRBJ2-5	.	.	TGTGCCAGCAGTTTTAAGGGGGAAGAGACCCAGTACTTC	CASSFKGEETQYF
TRBV5-6	TRBJ1-1	.	TRBD1	TGTGCCAGCAGCTTGGTAGACAGGGGGAACACTGAAGCTTTCTTT	CASSLVDRGNTEAFF
TRBV19	TRBJ2-7	.	.	TGTGCCAGTAGTATAAAGGGCTACGAGCAGTACTTC	CASSIKGYEQYF
TRBV20-1	TRBJ2-3	.	.	TGCAGTGCCCCATTAGATACGCAGTATTTT	CSAPLDTQYF
TRBV28	TRBJ1-2	.	.	TGTGCCAGCAGTTTATTGGGGCCGGGGACACCCAACTATGGCTACACCTTC	CASSLLGPGTPNYGYTF
TRBV30	TRBJ2-5	.	.	TGTGCCTGGAGTGGCTCGAGGGGAGGAGAAGAGACCCAGTACTTC	CAWSGSRGGEETQYF
TRBV30	TRBJ2-7	.	.	TGTGCCTGGAGTGGGACACCCTCCTACGAGCAGTACTTC	CAWSGTPSYEQYF
TRBV9	TRBJ2-6	once	TRBD2	TGTGCCAGCAGCGTGGTGGGAGGGATTGGGGCCAACGTCCTGACTTTC	CASSVVGGIGANVLTF
TRBV6-5	TRBJ1-2	.	.	TGTGCCAGCAGTTACTCGACAGCTAACTATGGCTACACCTTC	CASSYSTANYGYTF
TRBV25-1	TRBJ1-1	.	.	TGTGCCAGCAGTGAAGGGGAGGGCAGGGAAGCTTTCTTT	CASSEGEGREAFF